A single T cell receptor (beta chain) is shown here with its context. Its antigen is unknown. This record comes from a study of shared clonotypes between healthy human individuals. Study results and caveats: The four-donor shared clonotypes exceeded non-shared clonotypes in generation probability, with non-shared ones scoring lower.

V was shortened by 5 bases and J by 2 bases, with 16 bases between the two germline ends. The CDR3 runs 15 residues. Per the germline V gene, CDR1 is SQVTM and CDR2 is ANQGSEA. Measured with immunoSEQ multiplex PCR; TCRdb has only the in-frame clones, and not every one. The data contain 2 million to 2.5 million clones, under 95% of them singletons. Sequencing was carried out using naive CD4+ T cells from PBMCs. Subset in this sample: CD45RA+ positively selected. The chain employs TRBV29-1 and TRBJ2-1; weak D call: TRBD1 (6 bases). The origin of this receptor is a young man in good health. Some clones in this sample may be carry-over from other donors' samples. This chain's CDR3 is CSVYSQTGTYNEQFF. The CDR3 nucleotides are TGCAGCGTTTACTCCCAGACAGGAACCTACAATGAGCAGTTCTTC.